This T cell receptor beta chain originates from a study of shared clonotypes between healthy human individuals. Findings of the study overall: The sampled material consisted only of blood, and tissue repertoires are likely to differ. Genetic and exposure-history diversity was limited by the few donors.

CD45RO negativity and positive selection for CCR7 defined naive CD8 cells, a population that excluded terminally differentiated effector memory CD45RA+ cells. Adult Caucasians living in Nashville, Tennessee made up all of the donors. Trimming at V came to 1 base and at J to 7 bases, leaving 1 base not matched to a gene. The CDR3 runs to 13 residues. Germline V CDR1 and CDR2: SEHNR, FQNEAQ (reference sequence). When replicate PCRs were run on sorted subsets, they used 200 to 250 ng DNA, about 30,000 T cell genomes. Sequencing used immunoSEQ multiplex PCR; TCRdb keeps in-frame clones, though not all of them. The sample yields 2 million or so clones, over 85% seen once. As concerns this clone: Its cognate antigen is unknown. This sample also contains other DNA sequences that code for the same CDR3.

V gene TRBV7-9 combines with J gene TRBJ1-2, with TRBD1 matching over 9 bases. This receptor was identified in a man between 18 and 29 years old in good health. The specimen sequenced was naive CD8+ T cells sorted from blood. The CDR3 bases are TGTGCCAGCAGCTTAGGGACAGGGGTTGGCTACACCTTC. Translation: CASSLGTGVGYTF.